These 8 T cell receptor beta chains originate from one sample sequenced in a study of cytomegalovirus exposure and HLA in healthy donors. PCR used 60 Vbeta primers and 13 Jbeta primers. Some clones are missing from TCRdb's copy, which holds only in-frame ones; the method was immunoSEQ multiplex PCR. The sample carries 150,000 to 200,000 clones, around three quarters recorded once. The sample consisted of PBMCs. The source of these receptors is a woman in her 30s in good health and CMV-seropositive.

The rearrangement uses TRBV7-2 and TRBJ2-1; 11 bases map to TRBD1. The germline gives CDR1 SGHTA, CDR2 FQGNSA. Losses at the gene ends were 1 base for V and 2 bases for J; bases not matched to a gene: 4. The CDR3 extends over 17 amino acids. The CDR3 reads CASSLEGDRGAYNEQFF. Written as DNA, the CDR3 is TGTGCCAGCAGCTTAGAGGGGGACAGGGGGGCCTACAATGAGCAGTTCTTC.

The chain recombines TRBV6-1 with TRBJ2-5; TRBD2 matches at 7 bases. CDR3 size: 15 residues. Trimming removed 6 bases from V and 1 base from J; junction bases left unmatched: 8. Germline V gene lookup returns CDR1 MNHNS and CDR2 SASEGT. The CDR3 region is CASSRSGTLQETQYF. In DNA, the CDR3 is TGTGCCAGCAGCCGGAGCGGGACCCTCCAAGAGACCCAGTACTTC.

As concerns this clone: Other DNA sequences of this sample code for an identical CDR3. The chain couples TRBV9 to TRBJ2-3; D is possibly TRBD2 (5 bases). Germline V CDR1 and CDR2: SGDLS, YYNGEE. The germline V and J ends were trimmed by 0 bases and 0 bases, with 8 bases remaining between them. There are 15 residues in the CDR3. CDR3 loop: CASSVAPGSTDTQYF. CDR3 sequence (DNA): TGTGCCAGCAGCGTAGCCCCGGGAAGCACAGATACGCAGTATTTT.

This sequence joins TRBV13 and TRBJ1-5; D is possibly TRBD1 (6 bases). The V end was cut by 5 bases, the J end by 8 bases, with 16 bases between. Germline V gene data show CDR1 as PRHDT and CDR2 as FYEKMQ (reference sequence). The length of the CDR3 is 14 residues. The CDR3 loop is CASSREGGRKPQHF. The CDR3 DNA sequence: TGTGCCAGCAGCCGGGAGGGGGGGCGCAAGCCCCAGCATTTT.

The rearrangement links TRBV7-9 to TRBJ2-3, with D maybe TRBD1 (6 bases). The CDR3 is 13 residues long. Germline V gene sequence: CDR1 SEHNR, CDR2 FQNEAQ (reference sequence). V lost 4 bases, J lost 4 bases, and 9 bases lay in between. The CDR3 DNA reads as TGTGCCAGCAGCTACTCAGGGGCAGATACGCAGTATTTT. This sequence encodes CASSYSGADTQYF.

This clone was seen at least ten times. This chain uses TRBV18 with TRBJ1-1; D is possibly TRBD1 (6 bases). This CDR3 region has 15 residues. Germline V lookup: CDR1 KGHSH, CDR2 LQKENI. The V gene lost 4 bases and the J gene lost 6 bases, with 18 bases spanning the gap. CDR3 region: CASSLGIGQIAEAFF. DNA for the CDR3: TGTGCCAGCTCACTTGGTATCGGACAGATAGCTGAAGCTTTCTTT.

In nucleotides, the CDR3 is TGTGCCAGCAGTGAACCAATGGGACATCGGCTATATTTT. Amino acid sequence: CASSEPMGHRLYF. This sequence joins TRBV25-1 and TRBJ1-3; D is possibly TRBD1 (6 bases). Trimming took 2 bases from V and 14 from J, leaving 16 bases between them. Germline CDR1 reads MGHDK; CDR2 reads SYGVNS. The CDR3 sequence is 13 residues long.

This clone has only one observation. The junction and the germline gene differ at one end; a read error may be behind it. V is TRBV7-9 and J is TRBJ1-5; D might be TRBD1 (5 bases). The CDR3 is made up of 13 amino acids. Looked up from germline, CDR1 is SEHNR and CDR2 is FQNEAQ (reference sequence). The CDR3 bases are TGTTCCAGCAGCTCCTCAGGGTCACAGCCCCAGCATTTT. The encoded protein is CSSSSSGSQPQHF.